This T cell receptor beta chain comes out of a study of T cell repertoires in aging, cancer and after chemotherapy. Amplification of TCR beta used genomic DNA extracted from peripheral blood. Rearranged V-D-J TRB sequences were amplified with a mixed TRB-A/B primer pool. TCRdb reanalysed the multiplex PCR reads using MiXCR and keeps one entry per CDR3 protein. The repertoire holds around 2,400 distinct CDR3 sequences, with about 25% as singletons. V was clipped by 8 bases and J by 1 base; unmatched bases: 6. Germline V gene sequence: CDR1 MGHDK, CDR2 SYGVNS. The CDR3 length is 15 residues. V usage is TRBV25-1 and J usage is TRBJ2-3; the match to TRBD1 covers 10 bases. Material: blood. This sequence was found in a human donor with a solid tumor. The CDR3 DNA reads as TGTGCCAGCCGAAGCGGGACAGGGGGCACAGATACGCAGTATTTT. Amino acid sequence: CASRSGTGGTDTQYF.